The 13 T cell receptor beta chains below all came from one sample that was sequenced in a study of blood T cells in healthy people across ages. Together with a sample-barcoded 5' primer, a J-beta primer mix was included in a second PCR lasting roughly 6 to 12 cycles. TCRdb ran MiXCR on the 5' RACE reads and lists one entry per CDR3 protein. Of around 670,000 distinct CDR3 sequences listed, about 30% are singletons. The sample comprised blood. The receptors originated from a woman of 80 years or more in good health.

This clonotype was seen at least ten times. V gene TRBV5-5 combines with J gene TRBJ1-5; the D gene is possibly TRBD1 (5 bases). V lost 4 bases and J 5 bases, leaving 10 bases between the germline ends. Germline values: CDR1 SGHKS, CDR2 YYEKEE (reference sequence). The CDR3 totals 13 residues. CDR3 DNA sequence: TGTGCCAGCAGCCTCAGGGTTGATCAGCCCCAGCATTTT. Its translation is CASSLRVDQPQHF.

This chain uses TRBV6-5 with TRBJ1-4; D might be TRBD1 (6 bases). Germline V gene lookup returns CDR1 MNHEY and CDR2 SVGAGI. The CDR3 runs to 16 residues. Trimming took off 0 bases at V and 10 bases at J, with 18 bases between the two ends. Here the CDR3 DNA reads TGTGCCAGCAGTTACTCGAAGGGGGGGTGCGGCGGAAAACTGTTTTTT. Translating gives CASSYSKGGCGGKLFF.

Many counts were recorded for this clonotype. The chain uses TRBV7-2 and TRBJ2-5, with TRBD2 matching 8 bases. The length of the CDR3 is 14 residues. V lost 2 bases to trimming and J lost 7 bases; unmatched junction nucleotides: 6. Germline-derived CDR1 and CDR2 are SGHTA and FQGNSA. The CDR3 spells CASSLNRAGGTQYF. CDR3 DNA sequence: TGTGCCAGCAGCTTAAATCGGGCGGGGGGGACCCAGTACTTC.

This clonotype was seen a handful of times. This chain joins TRBV7-2 and TRBJ2-1, with a weak D call TRBD2 (6 bases). The V end lost 2 bases, the J end lost 12 bases, and 14 bases lay between the germline ends. Germline CDR1 SGHTA, CDR2 FQGNSA. This CDR3 is 13 amino acids long. The CDR3 spells CASSLRGGDAQFF. CDR3 nucleotide sequence: TGTGCCAGCAGCTTACGGGGAGGCGATGCGCAGTTCTTC. The full variable domain, in which reference TRBV7-2 and TRBJ2-1 provide the parts outside the CDR3, is GAGVSQSPSNKVTEKGKDVELRCDPISGHTALYWYRQSLGQGLEFLIYFQGNSAPDKSGLPSDRFSAERTGGSVSTLTIQRTQQEDSAVYLCASSLRGGDAQFFGPGTRLTVL.

This clonotype has ten or more counts. This chain connects TRBV2 to TRBJ1-2; D is uncertain. This CDR3 is built from 12 residues. Deletions cut 4 bases from V and 9 bases from J, with 12 bases between. CDR1 SNHLY and CDR2 FYNNEI come from the germline V gene. DNA of the CDR3: TGTGCCAGCAGTGCCCGGGAGGGTAGCTACACCTTC. Residues: CASSAREGSYTF.

This clonotype has a count of ten or more. The chain combines TRBV4-1 with TRBJ2-3; 7 bases align to TRBD2. CDR1 and CDR2 (germline): MGHRA, YSYEKL. The CDR3 covers 16 residues. Losses at the gene ends were 1 base for V and 0 bases for J; bases not matched to a gene: 4. CDR3 residues: CASSQGGRGSTDTQYF. CDR3 bases: TGCGCCAGCAGCCAAGGCGGGCGGGGGAGCACAGATACGCAGTATTTT.

This clonotype was observed many times. The J gene is TRBJ1-1, the V gene TRBV20-1, with D perhaps TRBD1 (6 bases). Germline CDR1 is DFQATT and CDR2 is SNEGSKA (reference sequence). The CDR3 contains 13 residues. V lost 3 bases, J lost 7 bases, and 15 bases lay in between. This CDR3 is CSASPGQLIEAFF. The CDR3 region has the DNA TGCAGTGCTAGCCCGGGACAACTTATTGAAGCTTTCTTT.

This clonotype came up a few times. The rearrangement uses TRBV28 and TRBJ2-3; the match to TRBD1 covers 7 bases. V lost 7 bases to trimming and J lost 2 bases; unmatched junction nucleotides: 9. The length of the CDR3 is 15 residues. From germline, CDR1 is MDHEN and CDR2 SYDVKM. The CDR3, as DNA: TGTGCCAGCACTATAACGGACAGGAACACAGATACGCAGTATTTT. It specifies CASTITDRNTDTQYF.

This clonotype was recorded at least ten times. The J gene is TRBJ1-2, the V gene TRBV20-1, with 9 bases fitting TRBD1. Germline trimming cut 2 bases from V and 8 bases from J; bases unmatched to any gene: 6. Germline V gene lookup returns CDR1 DFQATT and CDR2 SNEGSKA (reference sequence). The length of the CDR3 is 13 residues. The CDR3 nucleotides are TGCAGTGCTAGATCACAGGGGGCTGGGGGCTACACCTTC. This sequence encodes CSARSQGAGGYTF.

The gene calls are TRBV20-1 and TRBJ2-3; 11 positions match TRBD2. Per the germline V gene, CDR1 is DFQATT and CDR2 is SNEGSKA (reference sequence). The CDR3 extends over 14 amino acids. V gave up 5 bases and J gave up 3 bases; unmatched junction bases: 4. CDR3 loop: CSASGLAVTDTQYF. The CDR3 nucleotides read TGCAGTGCTTCGGGACTAGCGGTGACAGATACGCAGTATTTT.

This CDR3 reads CASSVGDTIYF. The CDR3, as DNA: TGTGCCAGCAGCGTAGGAGACACCATATATTTT. The V gene is TRBV9, the J gene TRBJ1-3; no clear D gene. Per the germline V gene, CDR1 is SGDLS and CDR2 is YYNGEE. V shed 0 bases and J shed 8 bases, with 3 bases lying between them. The CDR3 loop spans 11 amino acids.

This clonotype appeared a single time. The V and J genes are TRBV20-1 and TRBJ2-5; 7 bases align to TRBD2. Germline lookup yields CDR1 DFQATT and CDR2 SNEGSKA (reference sequence). This CDR3 has 14 amino acids. V was clipped by 3 bases and J by 11 bases; unmatched bases: 15. CDR3 nucleotides: TGCAGTGCTAGGGGCCCTCGGGGGGTGAATGAGCAGTACTTC. Its protein product is CSARGPRGVNEQYF.

This clonotype was seen a few times. One end of the junction fails to match germline, which may point to a read error. The V and J genes are TRBV24-1 and TRBJ2-5; 12 bases agree with TRBD2. The CDR3 is 17 residues long. Germline assignment: CDR1 KGHDR and CDR2 SFDVKD. The CDR3 protein is CVTSELGLAGTGETQYF. DNA for the CDR3: TGTGTCACCAGTGAACTTGGACTAGCGGGGACAGGGGAGACCCAGTACTTC.